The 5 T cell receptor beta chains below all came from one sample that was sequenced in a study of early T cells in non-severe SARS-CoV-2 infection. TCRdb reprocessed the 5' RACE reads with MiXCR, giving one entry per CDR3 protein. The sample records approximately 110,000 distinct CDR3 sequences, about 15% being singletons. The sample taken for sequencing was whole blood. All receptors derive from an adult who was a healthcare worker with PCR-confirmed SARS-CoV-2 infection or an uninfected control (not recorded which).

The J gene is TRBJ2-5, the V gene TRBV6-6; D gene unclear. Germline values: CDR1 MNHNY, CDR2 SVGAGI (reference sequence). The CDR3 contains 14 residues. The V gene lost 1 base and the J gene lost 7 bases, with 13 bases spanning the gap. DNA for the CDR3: TGTGCCAGCAGTTACTTTGAACCGGGTGGGACCCAGTACTTC. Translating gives CASSYFEPGGTQYF.

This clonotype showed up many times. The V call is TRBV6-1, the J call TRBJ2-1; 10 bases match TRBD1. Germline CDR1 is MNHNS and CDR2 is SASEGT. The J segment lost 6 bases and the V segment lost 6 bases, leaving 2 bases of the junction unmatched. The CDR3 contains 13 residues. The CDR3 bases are TGTGCCAGCAGGGACAGGGGGATCAATGAGCAGTTCTTC. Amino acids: CASRDRGINEQFF.

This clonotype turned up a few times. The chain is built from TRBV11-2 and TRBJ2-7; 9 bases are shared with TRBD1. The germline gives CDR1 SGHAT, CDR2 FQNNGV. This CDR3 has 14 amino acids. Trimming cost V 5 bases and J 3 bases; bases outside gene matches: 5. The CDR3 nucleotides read TGTGCCAGCAGCCACGGGACAGGGTACTACGAGCAGTACTTC. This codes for CASSHGTGYYEQYF.

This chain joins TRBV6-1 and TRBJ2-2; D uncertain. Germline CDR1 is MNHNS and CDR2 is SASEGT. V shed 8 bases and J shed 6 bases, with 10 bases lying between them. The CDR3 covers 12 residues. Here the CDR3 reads CASVKVAGELFF. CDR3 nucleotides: TGTGCCAGCGTAAAGGTCGCCGGGGAGCTGTTTTTT.

The CDR3 nucleotides read TGTGCCAGCTCACCGCCGGGGACAGGGAGCAATCAGCCCCAGCATTTT. It is translated as CASSPPGTGSNQPQHF. The chain joins TRBV18 to TRBJ1-5; TRBD1 matches 9 bases. V lost 3 bases and J lost 1; bases outside the gene matches: 4. CDR1 is KGHSH, CDR2 LQKENI, per germline. This CDR3 has 16 amino acids.